This TCR beta chain was captured by sequencing in a study of control samples from healthy donors and cancer patients. The table came from immunoSEQ multiplex PCR; TCRdb's copy has only in-frame clones and leaves some out. The sample has around 96,000 clones; more than 80% are singletons. Trimming left V 3 bases short and J 7 bases short, with 7 bases between. There are 12 residues in the CDR3. This clone has only one observation. This sequence joins TRBV12-3 or TRBV12-4 and TRBJ2-1; D is perhaps TRBD1 or TRBD2 (5 bases each). This sequence was found in a young man in good health. Sequencing was done on a sample of blood. CDR3 loop: CASSFWGNEQFF. CDR3 bases: TGTGCCAGCAGTTTCTGGGGGAATGAGCAGTTCTTC.